These 3 T cell receptor beta chains were sequenced from one sample in a study of identical twins. Each CDR3 protein is one row after TCRdb ran MiXCR on the 5' RACE reads. This table has 1.5 million to 2 million distinct CDR3 sequences, 25% to 35% appearing once. The sequenced sample consisted of cord blood. These receptors all come from a newborn girl in good health.

The chain has TRBV27 and TRBJ2-5, with 7 bases matching TRBD2. The germline gives CDR1 MNHEY, CDR2 SMNVEV (reference sequence). The CDR3 is made up of 15 amino acids. After removal of 10 bases from V and 1 base from J, the junction contained 12 bases not matched to a gene. CDR3 nucleotide sequence: TGTGCCACCTCGCCCCTAGCGGAGTTCCAAGAGACCCAGTACTTC. Translated, it gives CATSPLAEFQETQYF.

The V call is TRBV20-1, the J call TRBJ2-3; weak D call: TRBD1 (6 bases). Trimming removed 8 bases from V and 3 bases from J, with 24 bases in between. The CDR3 length is 16 residues. Germline CDR1 and CDR2: DFQATT and SNEGSKA (reference sequence). The CDR3: CSTKDDTGYRTDTQYF. In DNA, the CDR3 is TGCAGTACTAAGGACGATACAGGGTATCGGACAGATACGCAGTATTTT.

The genes are TRBV6-5 and TRBJ2-3; 7 nucleotides agree with TRBD1. V shed 5 bases and J 3 bases; nucleotides not matched to a gene: 5. The germline CDR1 and CDR2 sequences are MNHEY and SVGAGI. The CDR3 has 14 amino acids. The CDR3 is CASSTLDRTDTQYF. The CDR3 DNA reads as TGTGCCAGCAGTACCCTGGACAGGACAGATACGCAGTATTTT.